These 11 T cell receptor beta chains were all obtained from the same sample, sequenced in a study of shared clonotypes between healthy human individuals. The data were produced by immunoSEQ multiplex PCR, yet TCRdb's version contains in-frame clones alone and is incomplete. The sample records roughly 640,000 clones, about 74% being singletons. The source material was memory CD4+ T cells sorted from blood. Subset meaning: CD45RA-negative fraction. Source of these receptors: a woman aged 25 to 45 in good health.

The CDR3, as DNA: TGTGCCAGCAGCCCCGACCTAGGACTTAGGGGATACAATGAGCAGTTCTTC. Residues: CASSPDLGLRGYNEQFF. The chain is built from TRBV11-2 and TRBJ2-1, with D perhaps being TRBD1 or TRBD2 (5 bases each). Germline lookup yields CDR1 SGHAT and CDR2 FQNNGV. V was pared by 5 bases and J by 4 bases, with 21 bases between. The CDR3 runs to 17 residues.

This clone has just a few counts. The chain combines TRBV28 with TRBJ1-3; 8 bases match TRBD1. The V and J ends lost 6 bases and 4 bases, in that order; junction bases with no gene match: 8. The V gene's germline CDR1 is MDHEN and CDR2 SYDVKM. The CDR3 is 15 residues long. The CDR3 sequence is CASSSLDRGGNTIYF. In nucleotides, the CDR3 is TGTGCCAGCAGCTCTCTAGACAGGGGAGGAAACACCATATATTTT.

The rearrangement links TRBV28 to TRBJ1-2, with unresolved D. Trimming left V 6 bases short and J 6 bases short, with 11 bases between. The CDR3 is 12 residues long. Germline V gene data show CDR1 as MDHEN and CDR2 as SYDVKM. The CDR3 DNA is TGTGCCAGCAGCAGCCCCGGGGATGGCTACACCTTC. Its translation is CASSSPGDGYTF.

The V and J genes are TRBV5-1 and TRBJ1-3; D is possibly TRBD1 (5 bases). The CDR3 length is 17 residues. The germline V gene has CDR1 SGHRS and CDR2 YFSETQ. V was shortened by 3 bases and J by 0 bases, with 16 bases between the two germline ends. CDR3 loop: CASSWGSGMSSGNTIYF. DNA for the CDR3: TGCGCCAGCAGCTGGGGGAGTGGTATGTCCTCTGGAAACACCATATATTTT.

Comments on this clone: An end of the junction differs from the germline gene, which may be a read error. The J gene is TRBJ2-7, the V gene TRBV6-9; TRBD2 might be the D (6 bases). Germline CDR1 and CDR2: MNHGY and SVAAGI. CDR3 length: 11 amino acids. CDR3 bases: TGTGCCAGCAGTTATTCAGTAGCGCGGGGCTTC. Its protein product is CASSYSVARGF.

Only one count was recorded for this clone. The rearrangement links TRBV4-2 to TRBJ2-4, with D perhaps being TRBD1 or TRBD2 (5 bases each). CDR3 length equals 16 residues. V dropped 0 bases and J dropped 2 bases, with 11 bases sitting between them. CDR1 LGHNA and CDR2 YNFKEQ come from the germline V gene. CDR3 protein: CASSQEGLAPKNIQYF. CDR3 DNA: TGTGCCAGCAGCCAAGAGGGGCTAGCCCCCAAAAACATTCAGTACTTC.

The chain joins TRBV18 to TRBJ2-7; 7 bases align to TRBD2. The trim removed 3 bases at V and 3 bases at J, leaving 5 bases unmatched. From germline, CDR1 is KGHSH and CDR2 LQKENI. CDR3 length: 14 residues. CDR3 bases: TGTGCCAGCTCACCCCGGGACTATCGCTACGAGCAGTACTTC. Translated: CASSPRDYRYEQYF.

This chain links TRBV5-1 with TRBJ2-7; D might be TRBD1 or TRBD2, each matching 7 bases. Looked up from germline, CDR1 is SGHRS and CDR2 is YFSETQ. The V end was cut by 4 bases, the J end by 3 bases, with 11 bases between. The CDR3 runs to 13 residues. The CDR3 DNA sequence: TGCGCCAGCAGCCAGGGGGGGCACTACGAGCAGTACTTC. Translated, it gives CASSQGGHYEQYF.

The rearrangement uses TRBV15 and TRBJ2-5, with 7 bases that match TRBD2. The CDR3 sequence is 17 residues long. The J segment lost 5 bases and the V segment lost 2 bases, leaving 14 bases of the junction unmatched. Germline V gives CDR1 LNHNV, CDR2 YYDKDF (reference sequence). The CDR3: CATSRSSGLVGGETQYF. DNA of the CDR3: TGTGCCACCAGCAGATCCTCCGGACTAGTCGGGGGGGAGACCCAGTACTTC. Filled out from reference TRBV15 and TRBJ2-5, the complete variable domain reads DAMVIQNPRYQVTQFGKPVTLSCSQTLNHNVMYWYQQKSSQAPKLLFHYYDKDFNNEADTPDNFQSRRPNTSFCFLDIRSPGLGDTAMYLCATSRSSGLVGGETQYFGPGTRLLVL.

The chain recombines TRBV28 with TRBJ2-3, with 11 positions matching TRBD1. V shed 4 bases, J shed 10 bases, and the junction held 13 bases outside the gene matches. This CDR3 has 16 amino acids. Germline V gives CDR1 MDHEN, CDR2 SYDVKM. CDR3 DNA: TGTGCCAGCAGTTCGCCATCCGGGACAGGGGGTCTCTCGCAGTATTTT. Translated: CASSSPSGTGGLSQYF.

This clone showed up just a few times. The chain links TRBV10-1 to TRBJ2-2; the D gene is possibly TRBD2 (5 bases). Germline values: CDR1 WNHNN, CDR2 SYGVQD (reference sequence). The CDR3 contains 17 residues. The V gene lost 4 bases and the J gene lost 2 bases, with 17 bases spanning the gap. CDR3 DNA sequence: TGCGCCAGCAGTGGGGGTGTTGGAGCGGCAAACACCGGGGAGCTGTTTTTT. Translation: CASSGGVGAANTGELFF.